This entry describes one TCR beta chain. Its matching antigen is unknown. TCRdb's table, derived via immunoSEQ multiplex PCR, lists solely in-frame clones and lacks some. The table lists fewer than 50,000 clones, 90% of them singletons. The data belong to a study of PD-L1 blockade in urothelial cancer. Study overall: Patients with male sex and bladder-origin urothelial cancer accounted for most of the 29 enrolled. T cell content in blood samples showed a median of about 150,000.

The V gene lost 0 bases and the J gene lost 2 bases, with 11 bases spanning the gap. There are 14 residues in the CDR3. Germline V gene sequence: CDR1 SQVTM, CDR2 ANQGSEA. Study results and limitations: Better progression-free and overall survival followed lower pretreatment blood clonality.

The sample here was PBMCs, taken around atezolizumab (anti-PD-L1) treatment. The receptor comes from a man aged 70-80 years with urothelial cancer. The rearrangement joins TRBV29-1 to TRBJ2-7; no definite D call. CDR3 nucleotide sequence: TGCAGCGTTGAAGATGGGCAGGCCACCTACGAGCAGTACTTC. Translation: CSVEDGQATYEQYF.